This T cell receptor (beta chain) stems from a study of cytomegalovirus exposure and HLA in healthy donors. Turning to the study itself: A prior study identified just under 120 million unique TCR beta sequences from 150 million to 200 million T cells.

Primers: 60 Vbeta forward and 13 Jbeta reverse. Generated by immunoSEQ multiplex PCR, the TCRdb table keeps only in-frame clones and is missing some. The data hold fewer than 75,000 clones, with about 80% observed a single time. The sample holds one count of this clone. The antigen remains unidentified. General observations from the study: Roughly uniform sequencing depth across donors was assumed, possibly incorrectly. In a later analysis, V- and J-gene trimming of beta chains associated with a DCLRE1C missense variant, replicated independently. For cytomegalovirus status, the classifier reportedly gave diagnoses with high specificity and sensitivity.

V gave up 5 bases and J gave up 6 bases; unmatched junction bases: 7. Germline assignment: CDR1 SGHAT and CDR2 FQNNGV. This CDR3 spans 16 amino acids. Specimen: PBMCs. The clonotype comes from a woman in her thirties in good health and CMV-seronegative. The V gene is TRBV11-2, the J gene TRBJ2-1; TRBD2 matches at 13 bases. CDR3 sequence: CASSHWGTSGTNEQFF. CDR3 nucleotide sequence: TGTGCCAGCAGCCACTGGGGGACTAGCGGGACCAATGAGCAGTTCTTC.